The rows below give T cell receptor beta chains drawn from one sample of a study of T cells after yellow fever vaccination. TCRdb passed the 5' RACE reads through MiXCR, listing each CDR3 protein once. This table has a few hundred thousand distinct CDR3 sequences, 3.6% appearing once. Sequencing used PBMCs, obtained on the day of the yellow fever booster vaccination. The origin of the receptors is a man in his late teens or twenties who received the YFV17D yellow fever vaccine. Both conserved end residues are part of each CDR3. Fields, in order: clone size, J gene, V gene, D gene, CDR3 protein, CDR3 DNA. A D gene is named only where the DNA matches it firmly. Size is omitted from some rows. Given values are once, few, many or a class for expanded clones.

few,TRBJ2-1,TRBV27,.,CASSSLVGNEQFF,TGTGCCAGCAGCTCTTTGGTGGGGAATGAGCAGTTCTTC
.,TRBJ2-2,TRBV11-2,.,CASSLNGANTGELFF,TGTGCCAGCAGCTTAAACGGAGCGAACACCGGGGAGCTGTTTTTT
.,TRBJ2-3,TRBV12-3/TRBV12-4,TRBD2,CASSLGVLAGDTDTQYF,TGTGCCAGCAGTTTAGGTGTACTAGCGGGGGATACAGATACGCAGTATTTT
.,TRBJ1-5,TRBV28,TRBD1,CASSITGEGNQPQHF,TGTGCCAGCAGTATAACAGGGGAAGGCAATCAGCCCCAGCATTTT
.,TRBJ2-1,TRBV7-9,TRBD2,CARSLLAGNEQFF,TGTGCCAGAAGCTTACTAGCGGGCAATGAGCAGTTCTTC
many,TRBJ2-5,TRBV7-3,.,CASSPVGVETQYF,TGTGCCAGCAGCCCCGTTGGCGTGGAGACCCAGTACTTC
.,TRBJ1-1,TRBV12-3/TRBV12-4,.,CASSLNSATEAFF,TGTGCCAGCAGTTTGAACAGTGCCACTGAAGCTTTCTTT
.,TRBJ2-2,TRBV12-3/TRBV12-4,.,CASSLGGGHGELFF,TGTGCCAGCAGTCTCGGAGGGGGCCACGGGGAGCTGTTTTTT
many,TRBJ1-2,TRBV4-3,TRBD1,CASSQGAQGQLYGYTF,TGCGCCAGCAGCCAAGGGGCCCAGGGACAGTTATATGGCTACACCTTC
many,TRBJ1-5,TRBV20-1,.,CSAARTNNQPQHF,TGCAGTGCCGCCAGGACAAATAATCAGCCCCAGCATTTT
few,TRBJ2-3,TRBV5-6,.,CASSLDGLLSTDTQYF,TGTGCCAGCAGCTTGGATGGACTCCTTTCCACAGATACGCAGTATTTT
many,TRBJ2-3,TRBV6-2/TRBV6-3,.,CASSYEVLYTQYF,TGTGCCAGCAGCTACGAAGTTTTGTATACGCAGTATTTT
many,TRBJ1-5,TRBV7-2,.,CASSFRVGDQPQHF,TGTGCCAGCAGCTTCCGGGTGGGCGATCAGCCCCAGCATTTT
.,TRBJ2-1,TRBV7-9,.,CASSSGLRSSYNEQFF,TGTGCCAGCAGCTCCGGACTTAGAAGCTCCTACAATGAGCAGTTCTTC
.,TRBJ2-5,TRBV10-2,.,CASSEIDRRETQYF,TGCGCCAGCAGTGAGATTGACCGACGGGAGACCCAGTACTTC
many,TRBJ2-5,TRBV18,.,CASSPAQQETQYF,TGTGCCAGCTCACCAGCACAGCAAGAGACCCAGTACTTC
many,TRBJ2-4,TRBV7-2,.,CASSLNGGAAKNIQYF,TGTGCCAGCAGCTTAAATGGGGGGGCTGCCAAAAACATTCAGTACTTC
many,TRBJ1-6,TRBV11-2,TRBD1,CASSTGQADNSPLHF,TGTGCCAGCAGCACGGGACAGGCAGACAATTCACCCCTCCACTTT
many,TRBJ1-5,TRBV20-1,TRBD1,CSASREQGRDSNQPQHF,TGCAGTGCTAGCCGAGAACAGGGGCGGGATAGCAATCAGCCCCAGCATTTT
few,TRBJ2-4,TRBV28,TRBD2,CASSGLAQAQYF,TGTGCCAGCAGCGGACTAGCTCAAGCTCAGTACTTC
many,TRBJ1-5,TRBV6-1,TRBD1,CASSGKTGKEGNQPQHF,TGTGCCAGCAGTGGTAAGACAGGGAAGGAAGGCAATCAGCCCCAGCATTTT
many,TRBJ2-2,TRBV10-3,.,CAISEKSGLSGELFF,TGTGCCATCAGTGAGAAATCAGGGCTATCGGGGGAGCTGTTTTTT
few,TRBJ2-3,TRBV3-1,TRBD2,CASSRRTSGDFTDTQYF,TGTGCCAGCAGCCGCCGGACTAGCGGGGATTTCACAGATACGCAGTATTTT
.,TRBJ2-1,TRBV20-1,TRBD2,CSARAPGLANYNEQFF,TGCAGTGCTAGGGCGCCGGGACTAGCGAATTACAATGAGCAGTTCTTC
few,TRBJ1-2,TRBV7-2,.,CASSLRRGSGYGYTF,TGTGCCAGCAGCTTAAGGCGGGGGTCGGGGTATGGCTACACCTTC
many,TRBJ2-7,TRBV20-1,TRBD2,CSARGGDLGEQYF,TGCAGTGCTAGGGGGGGGGATTTAGGCGAGCAGTACTTC
.,TRBJ1-1,TRBV7-2,.,CGSTENTEAFF,TGTGGCAGCACGGAGAACACTGAAGCTTTCTTT
many,TRBJ2-1,TRBV7-2,.,CASSLVGRSNEQFF,TGTGCCAGCAGCTTGGTGGGCAGGAGTAATGAGCAGTTCTTC
few,TRBJ2-3,TRBV7-9,.,CASSWGPAAVTQYF,TGTGCCAGCAGCTGGGGACCCGCCGCGGTCACGCAGTATTTT
many,TRBJ2-1,TRBV11-2,TRBD1,CASSLTGGYRDEQFF,TGTGCCAGCAGTTTGACAGGGGGGTATAGGGATGAGCAGTTCTTC